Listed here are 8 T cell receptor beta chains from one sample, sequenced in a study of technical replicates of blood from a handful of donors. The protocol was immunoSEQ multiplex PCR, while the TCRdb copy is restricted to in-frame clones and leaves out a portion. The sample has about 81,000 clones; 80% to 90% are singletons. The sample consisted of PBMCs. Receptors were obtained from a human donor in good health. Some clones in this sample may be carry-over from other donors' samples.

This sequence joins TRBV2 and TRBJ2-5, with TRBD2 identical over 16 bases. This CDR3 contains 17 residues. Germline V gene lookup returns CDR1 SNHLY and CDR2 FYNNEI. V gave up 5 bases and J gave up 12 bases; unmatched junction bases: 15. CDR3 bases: TGTGCCAGCAGTCTCCACTACCTGGGACTAGCGGGAGGGGGGGAGTACTTC. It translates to CASSLHYLGLAGGGEYF.

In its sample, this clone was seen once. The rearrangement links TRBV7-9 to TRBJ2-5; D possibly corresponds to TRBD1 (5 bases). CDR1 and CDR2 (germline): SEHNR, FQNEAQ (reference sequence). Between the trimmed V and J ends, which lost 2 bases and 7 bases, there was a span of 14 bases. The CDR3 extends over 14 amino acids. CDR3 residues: CASSLNAGIWTQYF. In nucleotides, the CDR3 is TGTGCCAGCAGCTTAAATGCAGGGATATGGACCCAGTACTTC.

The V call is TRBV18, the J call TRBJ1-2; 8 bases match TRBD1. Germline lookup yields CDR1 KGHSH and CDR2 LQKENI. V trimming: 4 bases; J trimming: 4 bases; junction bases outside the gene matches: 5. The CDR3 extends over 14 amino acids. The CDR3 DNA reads TGTGCCAGCTCACTGGACAGGGAGGGCTATGGCTACACCTTC. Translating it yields CASSLDREGYGYTF.

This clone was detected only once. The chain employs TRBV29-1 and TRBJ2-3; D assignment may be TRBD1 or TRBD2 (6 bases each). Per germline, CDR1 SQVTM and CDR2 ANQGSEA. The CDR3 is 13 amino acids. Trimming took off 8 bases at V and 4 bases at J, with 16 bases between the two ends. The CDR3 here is CSIAGQNADTQYF. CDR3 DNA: TGCAGCATTGCGGGACAAAACGCAGATACGCAGTATTTT.

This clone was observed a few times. CDR3 sequence reads: CASSLEWGSTEAFF. CDR3 nucleotides: TGTGCCAGCAGCTTGGAGTGGGGCAGCACTGAAGCTTTCTTT. The chain is built from TRBV5-5 and TRBJ1-1; D is possibly TRBD1 (5 bases). Trimming removed 0 bases from V and 4 bases from J, with 10 bases in between. From germline, CDR1 is SGHKS and CDR2 YYEKEE (reference sequence). The CDR3 is made up of 14 amino acids.

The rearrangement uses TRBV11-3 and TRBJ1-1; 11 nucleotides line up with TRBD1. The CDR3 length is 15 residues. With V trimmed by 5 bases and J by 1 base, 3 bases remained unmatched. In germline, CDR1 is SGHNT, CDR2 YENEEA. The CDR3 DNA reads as TGTGCCAGCAGCCCGGGACAGGGGGAGAACACTGAAGCTTTCTTT. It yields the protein CASSPGQGENTEAFF. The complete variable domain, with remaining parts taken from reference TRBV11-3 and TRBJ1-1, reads EAGVVQSPRYKIIEKKQPVAFWCNPISGHNTLYWYLQNLGQGPELLIRYENEEAVDDSQLPKDRFSAERLKGVDSTLKIQPAELGDSAVYLCASSPGQGENTEAFFGQGTRLTVV.

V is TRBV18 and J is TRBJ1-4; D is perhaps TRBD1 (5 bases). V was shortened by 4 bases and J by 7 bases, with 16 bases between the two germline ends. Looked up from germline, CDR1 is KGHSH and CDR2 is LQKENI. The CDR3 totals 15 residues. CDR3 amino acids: CASSLRQTNFEKLFF. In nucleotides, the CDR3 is TGTGCCAGCTCACTTCGACAGACAAACTTTGAAAAACTGTTTTTT.

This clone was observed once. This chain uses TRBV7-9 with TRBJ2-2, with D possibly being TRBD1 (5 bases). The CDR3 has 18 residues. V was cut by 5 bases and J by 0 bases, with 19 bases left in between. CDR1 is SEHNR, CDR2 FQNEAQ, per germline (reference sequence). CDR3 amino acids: CASSQGPSPIANTGELFF. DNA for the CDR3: TGTGCCAGCAGCCAGGGTCCGTCTCCGATCGCGAACACCGGGGAGCTGTTTTTT.